This passage covers 14 T cell receptor beta chains from one sample sequenced in a study of CD8+ T cells in alopecia areata. It was cDNA, reverse transcribed from extracted RNA, that served as the sequencing template. Assay used: immunoSEQ multiplex PCR; TCRdb lists only in-frame clones, some missing. This sample carries approximately 180,000 clones, about three fifths of them seen once, and the ten largest clones take roughly 17%. Described treatment: oral pan-JAK inhibitor, 5-10 mg twice daily. The sequencing here drew on CD4+ T cells sorted from blood, taken between weeks 55 and 65, from a patient treated with tofacitinib. These receptors came from a human donor with alopecia areata.

The chain employs TRBV7-2 and TRBJ1-3, with TRBD1 as a possible D gene (6 bases). V lost 5 bases, J lost 2 bases, and 13 bases lay in between. This CDR3 region has 15 residues. Per germline, CDR1 SGHTA and CDR2 FQGNSA. The CDR3 bases are TGTGCCAGCAGCAAGTCCGGGGGCACTGGAAACACCATATATTTT. Amino acid sequence: CASSKSGGTGNTIYF.

This chain joins TRBV29-1 and TRBJ2-2; 8 positions match TRBD1. CDR3 length equals 13 residues. Trimming removed 7 bases from V and 5 bases from J; junction bases left unmatched: 6. The germline V gene has CDR1 SQVTM and CDR2 ANQGSEA. CDR3 in DNA: TGCAGCGCAGGGGGCCAAGGGACCGGGGAGCTGTTTTTT. Translation gives CSAGGQGTGELFF.

The rearrangement joins TRBV7-9 to TRBJ2-5, with D perhaps matching TRBD1 or TRBD2 (6 bases each). Trimming cost V 5 bases and J 5 bases, with 18 bases left between them. CDR1 is SEHNR and CDR2 is FQNEAQ in the germline V gene (reference sequence). The CDR3 is 15 residues long. This chain's CDR3 is CASSTGDFQGETQYF. In nucleotides, the CDR3 is TGTGCCAGCAGCACTGGGGACTTCCAGGGGGAGACCCAGTACTTC.

V usage is TRBV6-5 and J usage is TRBJ2-7, with D unresolved. V shed 2 bases and J shed 3 bases, with 11 bases lying between them. This CDR3 contains 14 residues. Germline values: CDR1 MNHEY, CDR2 SVGAGI. The CDR3 nucleotides are TGTGCCAGCAGTTACGTGGACCGGTACTACGAGCAGTACTTC. It is translated as CASSYVDRYYEQYF.

The chain links TRBV7-6 to TRBJ2-1, with a possible D match to TRBD1 (6 bases). The germline V gene encodes CDR1 SGHVS and CDR2 FNYEAQ. The germline V and J ends were trimmed by 6 bases and 9 bases, with 12 bases remaining between them. The CDR3 sequence is 12 residues long. The CDR3 sequence: CASSQQGSEQFF. The CDR3 bases are TGTGCCAGCAGTCAACAGGGAAGTGAGCAGTTCTTC.

V and J are TRBV25-1 and TRBJ1-1; 7 bases are shared with TRBD1. V lost 8 bases, J lost 1 base, and 10 bases stayed unmatched. CDR3 size: 15 residues. Germline values: CDR1 MGHDK, CDR2 SYGVNS. The CDR3 DNA follows: TGTGCCAGCCAGCCTACAGGGGTACAGAACACTGAAGCTTTCTTT. The encoded protein is CASQPTGVQNTEAFF.

This clone was seen a few times. The gene calls are TRBV29-1 and TRBJ1-4; perhaps TRBD1 as D (6 bases). Per germline, CDR1 SQVTM and CDR2 ANQGSEA. The V end lost 7 bases, the J end lost 5 bases, and 14 bases lay between the germline ends. CDR3 length: 13 residues. CDR3 DNA: TGCAGCGCTCAACAGGGATACAATGAAAAACTGTTTTTT. Protein product: CSAQQGYNEKLFF.

The chain links TRBV7-2 to TRBJ2-1; D is possibly TRBD2 (5 bases). CDR1 SGHTA and CDR2 FQGNSA come from the germline V gene. The CDR3 has 14 residues. Between the trimmed V and J ends, which lost 2 bases and 6 bases, there was a span of 11 bases. This CDR3 reads CASSLLLEGNEQFF. The CDR3 bases are TGTGCCAGCAGCTTACTTCTAGAGGGCAATGAGCAGTTCTTC.

The chain uses TRBV18 and TRBJ2-7; D is uncertain. The CDR3 totals 13 residues. The ends were cut back, 3 bases at V and 3 bases at J, with 9 bases in the middle. Looked up from germline, CDR1 is KGHSH and CDR2 is LQKENI. The CDR3 nucleotides read TGTGCCAGCTCACCGGAAAGACACTACGAGCAGTACTTC. Protein sequence: CASSPERHYEQYF.

V usage is TRBV5-6 and J usage is TRBJ2-7, with TRBD1 matching over 8 bases. CDR3 length equals 15 residues. Germline loops: CDR1 SGHDT, CDR2 YYEEEE. With 0 bases clipped from V and 7 bases from J, the junction kept 9 bases outside the gene matches. The CDR3 spells CASSLVGAQGVEQYF. The CDR3 nucleotides are TGTGCCAGCAGCTTGGTCGGGGCACAGGGGGTGGAGCAGTACTTC.

The chain couples TRBV6-5 to TRBJ1-1; D uncertain. V dropped 5 bases and J dropped 2 bases, with 9 bases sitting between them. CDR1 is MNHEY and CDR2 is SVGAGI in the germline V gene. CDR3 size: 13 residues. The CDR3 loop reads CASSVKGNTEAFF. CDR3 nucleotides: TGTGCCAGCAGTGTCAAGGGTAACACTGAAGCTTTCTTT.

The rearrangement joins TRBV7-9 to TRBJ2-5, with D maybe TRBD2 (5 bases). The CDR3 loop spans 14 amino acids. CDR1 is SEHNR and CDR2 is FQNEAQ in the germline V gene (reference sequence). V lost 1 base to trimming and J lost 4 bases, with 10 bases between them. CDR3 sequence reads: CASSLVASPETQYF. As DNA, the CDR3 is TGTGCCAGCAGCTTAGTGGCTAGCCCAGAGACCCAGTACTTC.

The chain couples TRBV20-1 to TRBJ2-7, with a weak D call TRBD1 (6 bases). Per germline, CDR1 DFQATT and CDR2 SNEGSKA (reference sequence). V was cut by 8 bases and J by 1 base, with 9 bases left in between. The CDR3 is made up of 11 amino acids. In DNA form, the CDR3 reads TGCAGTATAGGACAGTCCTACGAGCAGTACTTC. Translating it yields CSIGQSYEQYF.

J is TRBJ1-2 and V is TRBV7-9; the D gene is possibly TRBD1 (6 bases). The length of the CDR3 is 13 residues. V was clipped by 5 bases and J by 7 bases, with 14 bases between them. From germline, CDR1 is SEHNR and CDR2 FQNEAQ (reference sequence). Here the CDR3 reads CASSQDHRAGYTF. CDR3 nucleotide sequence: TGTGCCAGCAGCCAAGATCACAGGGCTGGCTACACCTTC. Full variable domain (missing parts from reference TRBV7-9 and TRBJ1-2): DTGVSQNPRHKITKRGQNVTFRCDPISEHNRLYWYRQTLGQGPEFLTYFQNEAQLEKSRLLSDRFSAERPKGSFSTLEIQRTEQGDSAMYLCASSQDHRAGYTFGSGTRLTVV.